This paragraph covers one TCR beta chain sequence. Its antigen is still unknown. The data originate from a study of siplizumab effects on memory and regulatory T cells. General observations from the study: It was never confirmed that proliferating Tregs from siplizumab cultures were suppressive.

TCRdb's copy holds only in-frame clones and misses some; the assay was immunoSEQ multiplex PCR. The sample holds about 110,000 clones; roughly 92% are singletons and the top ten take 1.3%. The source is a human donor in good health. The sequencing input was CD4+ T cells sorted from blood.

For the CDR3, the DNA is TGTGCCAGCAGTGAGGCCCCGGTCTTTTCCAGCTCCTACAATGAGCAGTTCTTC. Protein: CASSEAPVFSSSYNEQFF. This sequence joins TRBV2 and TRBJ2-1; D not resolved. The V gene's germline CDR1 is SNHLY and CDR2 FYNNEI. Trimming stripped 3 bases from V and 0 bases from J, with 18 bases between. The CDR3 is 18 amino acids.